This TCR beta chain was obtained from a study of blood T cell repertoires in COVID-19. Study-level background: Donors in the United States, Italy and Spain gave samples during acute or convalescent COVID-19. PBMCs, B-cell-depleted T cells, or T cells provided the cDNA or gDNA that made up the material.

The assay was immunoSEQ multiplex PCR, and TCRdb's table has in-frame clones only and misses some. The table has approximately 330,000 clones, around 90% seen once. The V and J ends lost 4 bases and 3 bases respectively, with 9 bases between them. There are 12 residues in the CDR3. Germline lookup yields CDR1 SQVTM and CDR2 ANQGSEA. V is TRBV29-1 and J is TRBJ1-2; D not resolved. This TCR came from a man aged 25 to 45 with COVID-19, enrolled during active disease. Sequencing was done on a sample of peripheral blood. CDR3 residues: CSVATGDYGYTF. DNA for the CDR3: TGCAGCGTTGCTACGGGAGACTATGGCTACACCTTC.